The T cell receptor (beta chain) described here comes from a study of blood T cell repertoires in COVID-19. Study details: PBMCs, B-cell-depleted T cells, or T cells provided the cDNA or gDNA that made up the material.

Method: immunoSEQ multiplex PCR; TCRdb's copy keeps in-frame clones and lacks some. The sample carries about 250,000 clones, roughly four fifths recorded once. V dropped 6 bases and J dropped 0; count of bases not matched to a gene: 13. This CDR3 has 19 residues. Germline V gene data show CDR1 as MNHEY and CDR2 as SMNVEV (reference sequence). This receptor was taken from an elderly man with acute or convalescent COVID-19. Sequenced material: peripheral blood. The chain links TRBV27 to TRBJ2-6, with 8 positions matching TRBD1. As DNA, the CDR3 is TGTGCCAGCAGCTATTCCGGGACAGGCGGTTTCTCTGGGGCCAACGTCCTGACTTTC. Translated, it gives CASSYSGTGGFSGANVLTF. The full variable domain, completed using reference TRBV27 and TRBJ2-6, is EAQVTQNPRYLITVTGKKLTVTCSQNMNHEYMSWYRQDPGLGLRQIYYSMNVEVTDKGDVPEGYKVSRKEKRNFPLILESPSPNQTSLYFCASSYSGTGGFSGANVLTFGAGSRLTVL.